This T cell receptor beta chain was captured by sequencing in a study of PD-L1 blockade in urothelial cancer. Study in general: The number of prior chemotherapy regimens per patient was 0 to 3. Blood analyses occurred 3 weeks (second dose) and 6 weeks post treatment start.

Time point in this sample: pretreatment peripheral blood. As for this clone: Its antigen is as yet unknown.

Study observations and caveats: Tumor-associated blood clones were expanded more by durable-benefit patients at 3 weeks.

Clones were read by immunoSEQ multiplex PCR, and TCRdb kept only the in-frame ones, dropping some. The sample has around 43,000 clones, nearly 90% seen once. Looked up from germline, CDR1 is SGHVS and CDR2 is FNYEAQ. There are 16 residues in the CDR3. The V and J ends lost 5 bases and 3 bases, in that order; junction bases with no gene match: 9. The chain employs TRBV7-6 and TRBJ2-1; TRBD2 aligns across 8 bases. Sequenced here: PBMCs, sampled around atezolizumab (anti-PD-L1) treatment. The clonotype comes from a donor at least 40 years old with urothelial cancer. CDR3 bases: TGTGCCAGCAGCACGCTAAGCGGGAGAAACTACAATGAGCAGTTCTTC. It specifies CASSTLSGRNYNEQFF.